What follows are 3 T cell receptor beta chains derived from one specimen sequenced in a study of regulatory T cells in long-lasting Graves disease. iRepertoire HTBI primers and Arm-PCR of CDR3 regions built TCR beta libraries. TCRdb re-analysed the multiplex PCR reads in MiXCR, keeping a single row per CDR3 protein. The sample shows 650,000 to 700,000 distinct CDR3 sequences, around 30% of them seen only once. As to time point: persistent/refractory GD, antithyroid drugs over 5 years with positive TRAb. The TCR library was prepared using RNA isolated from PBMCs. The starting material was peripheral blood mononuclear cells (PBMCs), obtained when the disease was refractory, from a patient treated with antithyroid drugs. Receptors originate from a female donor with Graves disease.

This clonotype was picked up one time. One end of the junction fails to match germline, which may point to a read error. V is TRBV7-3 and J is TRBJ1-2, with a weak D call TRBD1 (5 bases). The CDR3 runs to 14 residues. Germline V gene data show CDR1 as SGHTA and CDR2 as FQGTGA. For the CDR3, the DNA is TGCGCCAGCAGCGGCCGGGACGGTGTCTATGGCTACACCTTC. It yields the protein CASSGRDGVYGYTF.

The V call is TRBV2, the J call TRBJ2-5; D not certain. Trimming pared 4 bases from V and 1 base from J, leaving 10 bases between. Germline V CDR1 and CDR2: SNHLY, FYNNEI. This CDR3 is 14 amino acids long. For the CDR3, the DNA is TGTGCCAGCAGTGCACCGGCAATCCAAGAGACCCAGTACTTC. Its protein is CASSAPAIQETQYF.

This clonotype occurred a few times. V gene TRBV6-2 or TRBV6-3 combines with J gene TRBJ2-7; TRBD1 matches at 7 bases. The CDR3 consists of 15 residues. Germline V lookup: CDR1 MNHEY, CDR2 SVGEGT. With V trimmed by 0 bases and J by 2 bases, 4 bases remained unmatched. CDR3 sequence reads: CASSYSRDSPYEQYF. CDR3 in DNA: TGTGCCAGCAGTTACTCGAGGGACAGTCCCTACGAGCAGTACTTC.